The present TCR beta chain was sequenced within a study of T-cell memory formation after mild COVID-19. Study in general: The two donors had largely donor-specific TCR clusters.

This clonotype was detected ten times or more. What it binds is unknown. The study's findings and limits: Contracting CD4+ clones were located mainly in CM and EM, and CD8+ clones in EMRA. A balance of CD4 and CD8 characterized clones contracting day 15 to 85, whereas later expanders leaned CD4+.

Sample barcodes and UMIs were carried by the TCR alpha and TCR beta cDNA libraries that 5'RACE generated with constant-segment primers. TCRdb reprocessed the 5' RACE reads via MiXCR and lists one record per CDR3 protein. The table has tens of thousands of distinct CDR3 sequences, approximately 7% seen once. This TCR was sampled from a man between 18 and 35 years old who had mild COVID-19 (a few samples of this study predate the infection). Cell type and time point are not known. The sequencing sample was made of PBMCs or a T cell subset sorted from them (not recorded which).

The CDR3 reads CASSVEDSYNEQFF. CDR3 coding DNA: TGTGCCAGCAGCGTAGAGGACTCCTACAATGAGCAGTTCTTC. This chain uses TRBV9 with TRBJ2-1; D not resolved. The CDR3 contains 14 residues. Germline CDR1 SGDLS, CDR2 YYNGEE. The V end was cut by 0 bases, the J end by 0 bases, with 4 bases between.